Below, 8 T cell receptor beta chains from the same sample are listed, as sequenced in a study of Ad26.COV2.S vaccination and SARS-CoV-2 variants. Assay used: immunoSEQ multiplex PCR; TCRdb lists only in-frame clones, some missing. The data show approximately 410,000 clones, 85% to 90% seen once. The treatment is: some 20 received Ad26.COV2.S at low or high dose, single or two shots; about five received placebo; per-sample allocation not given. Sampling was performed 63 days after the first vaccine or placebo injection. This sample comprised peripheral blood, obtained in a trial of Ad26.COV2.S vaccine versus placebo. These receptors came from a person between 18 and 65 years old who received the Ad26.COV2.S COVID-19 vaccine or a placebo.

This chain links TRBV28 with TRBJ2-2, with TRBD2 as a possible D gene (6 bases). This CDR3 spans 16 amino acids. CDR1 and CDR2 (germline): MDHEN, SYDVKM. Trimming took off 5 bases at V and 1 base at J, with 14 bases between the two ends. Written as DNA, the CDR3 is TGTGCCAGCAGTCCCCTATCGGGAGAGAACACCGGGGAGCTGTTTTTT. Its translation is CASSPLSGENTGELFF. Full variable domain (remainder filled in from reference TRBV28 and TRBJ2-2): DVKVTQSSRYLVKRTGEKVFLECVQDMDHENMFWYRQDPGLGLRLIYFSYDVKMKEKGDIPEGYSVSREKKERFSLILESASTNQTSMYLCASSPLSGENTGELFFGEGSRLTVL.

In its sample, this clone was seen a few times. The J gene is TRBJ1-2, the V gene TRBV28; 8 nucleotides line up with TRBD1. Trimming cost V 5 bases and J 4 bases; bases outside gene matches: 12. The CDR3 runs 16 residues. Germline V lookup: CDR1 MDHEN, CDR2 SYDVKM. The CDR3 DNA reads as TGTGCCAGCAGTCCGCGGACAGGGACAACCGGCTATGGCTACACCTTC. It translates to CASSPRTGTTGYGYTF.

The chain employs TRBV7-2 and TRBJ2-3; D is uncertain. Germline V gene lookup returns CDR1 SGHTA and CDR2 FQGNSA. Trimming left V 6 bases short and J 1 base short, with 5 bases between. There are 12 residues in the CDR3. CDR3 sequence reads: CASSGRTDTQYF. CDR3 in DNA: TGTGCCAGCAGTGGCCGCACAGATACGCAGTATTTT.

This clone was observed a few times. The V and J genes are TRBV19 and TRBJ1-6, with D hard to call. The CDR3 extends over 13 amino acids. The V end lost 3 bases, the J end lost 10 bases, and 10 bases lay between the germline ends. Germline V CDR1 and CDR2: LNHDA, SQIVND (reference sequence). CDR3 in DNA: TGTGCCAGTAGTATCGAGCTTGGGTCACCCCTCCACTTT. Translation gives CASSIELGSPLHF.

The V gene is TRBV5-1, the J gene TRBJ2-7; D call uncertain. This CDR3 region has 14 residues. The germline V gene encodes CDR1 SGHRS and CDR2 YFSETQ. V gave up 1 base and J gave up 3 bases, with 11 bases separating them. The CDR3 nucleotides read TGCGCCAGCAGCTTGACCCCCGAATACTACGAGCAGTACTTC. Encoded protein: CASSLTPEYYEQYF. The full variable domain, rest sourced from reference TRBV5-1 and TRBJ2-7, is KAGVTQTPRYLIKTRGQQVTLSCSPISGHRSVSWYQQTPGQGLQFLFEYFSETQRNKGNFPGRFSGRQFSNSRSEMNVSTLELGDSALYLCASSLTPEYYEQYFGPGTRLTVT.

V and J are TRBV7-2 and TRBJ1-6; the D gene is possibly TRBD1 (6 bases). The germline gives CDR1 SGHTA, CDR2 FQGNSA. The germline V and J ends were trimmed by 4 bases and 5 bases, with 15 bases remaining between them. This CDR3 has 16 amino acids. For the CDR3, the DNA is TGTGCCAGCAGCTCACACGGGACACGTAATAATTCACCCCTCCACTTT. This translates into CASSSHGTRNNSPLHF.

This chain links TRBV12-3 or TRBV12-4 with TRBJ2-7; D is unclear. The V end was cut by 6 bases, the J end by 4 bases, with 10 bases between. The CDR3 is 12 residues long. CDR3 DNA: TGTGCCAGCAGGACAAGTGGTTACGAGCAGTACTTC. Amino acid sequence: CASRTSGYEQYF.

V is TRBV11-2 and J is TRBJ1-6, with TRBD1 as a possible D gene (5 bases). Germline CDR1 SGHAT, CDR2 FQNNGV. The CDR3 length is 15 residues. V was pared by 5 bases and J by 6 bases, with 14 bases between. CDR3 in amino acids: CASSPRQGRNSPLHF. CDR3 DNA sequence: TGTGCCAGCAGCCCCCGGCAGGGTCGTAATTCACCCCTCCACTTT. Full variable domain (outside the CDR3, taken from reference TRBV11-2 and TRBJ1-6): EAGVAQSPRYKIIEKRQSVAFWCNPISGHATLYWYQQILGQGPKLLIQFQNNGVVDDSQLPKDRFSAERLKGVDSTLKIQPAKLEDSAVYLCASSPRQGRNSPLHFGNGTRLTVT.